This TCR beta chain was recovered during a study of T cell responses to AZD1222 COVID-19 vaccine. Study-level findings and limits: It was only six AZD1222 recipients who were seropositive at baseline.

Generated by immunoSEQ multiplex PCR, the TCRdb table keeps only in-frame clones and is missing some. Of roughly 51,000 clones in the sample, around 86% were seen once. About this clone: The antigen remains unidentified.

The CDR3 runs to 14 residues. Germline CDR1 is LGHDT and CDR2 is YNNKEL (reference sequence). V gave up 0 bases and J gave up 6 bases, with 12 bases separating them. Sequencing was performed on peripheral blood, taken 28 days after the second AZD1222 dose. This receptor was taken from an adult who received the AZD1222 COVID-19 vaccine. The genes are TRBV3-1 (or the pseudogene TRBV3-2) and TRBJ2-7, with D unresolved. The CDR3 here is CASSQDRQAVEQYF. The CDR3 DNA reads as TGTGCCAGCAGCCAAGATAGGCAGGCGGTCGAGCAGTACTTC.